Shown below are 27 T cell receptor beta chains from a single sample sequenced in a study of T cell changes during pregnancy in multiple sclerosis. Produced via immunoSEQ multiplex PCR; TCRdb's table is partial and in-frame only. The data contain roughly 45,000 clones, 85% to 95% of them singletons. The starting material was CD8+ T cells from peripheral blood mononuclear cells, obtained in the first trimester of pregnancy. Receptor source: a female donor with multiple sclerosis, enrolled in a pregnancy study.

The chain is built from TRBV29-1 and TRBJ1-2; D perhaps matches TRBD1 (5 bases). The V gene's germline CDR1 is SQVTM and CDR2 ANQGSEA. This CDR3 spans 16 amino acids. V was shortened by 3 bases and J by 0 bases, with 17 bases between the two germline ends. CDR3 sequence (DNA): TGCAGCGTTGAGTCCGGGGATCGGGGGACTAACTATGGCTACACCTTC. It yields the protein CSVESGDRGTNYGYTF.

The genes are TRBV7-2 and TRBJ2-1, with TRBD2 matching 7 bases. There are 15 residues in the CDR3. The germline gives CDR1 SGHTA, CDR2 FQGNSA. V gave up 10 bases and J gave up 7 bases; unmatched junction bases: 16. CDR3 loop: CAMYPGGGPGNEQFF. The CDR3 nucleotides read TGTGCCATGTACCCTGGGGGAGGGCCGGGGAATGAGCAGTTCTTC.

The V and J genes are TRBV6-1 and TRBJ1-2; 7 nucleotides align to TRBD1. Germline-derived CDR1 and CDR2 are MNHNS and SASEGT. Trimming cost V 7 bases and J 5 bases; bases outside gene matches: 10. The CDR3 runs 14 residues. The CDR3 nucleotides read TGTGCCAGCAACGGGGACAGAATTTTTTATGGCTACACCTTC. It is translated as CASNGDRIFYGYTF.

This chain uses TRBV10-3 with TRBJ2-7; TRBD2 is a possible D gene (5 bases). The germline V gene has CDR1 ENHRY and CDR2 SYGVKD. The length of the CDR3 is 15 residues. The V end lost 7 bases, the J end lost 2 bases, and 18 bases lay between the germline ends. The CDR3 bases are TGTGCCATCACGGTCGCGGAGGCCGGACCCTACGAGCAGTACTTC. Translating gives CAITVAEAGPYEQYF.

The chain uses TRBV30 and TRBJ2-7; 10 bases agree with TRBD1. V shed 3 bases and J 6 bases; nucleotides not matched to a gene: 11. This CDR3 has 15 amino acids. Per germline, CDR1 GTSNPN and CDR2 SVGIG (reference sequence). The CDR3 DNA reads TGTGCCTGGAGCCCATTGACAGGGGGCTTGTTCGAGCAGTACTTC. Encoded protein: CAWSPLTGGLFEQYF.

V and J are TRBV7-2 and TRBJ2-2, with D uncertain. Per the germline V gene, CDR1 is SGHTA and CDR2 is FQGNSA. The CDR3 is made up of 16 amino acids. The ends were cut back, 5 bases at V and 6 bases at J, with 19 bases in the middle. The CDR3 DNA reads as TGTGCCAGCAGCACCCTCCGCGGAGTCTCCGCCGGGGAGCTGTTTTTT. It yields the protein CASSTLRGVSAGELFF.

The chain couples TRBV27 to TRBJ1-5; a weak D match, TRBD1 (6 bases). This CDR3 region has 13 residues. Trimming took off 3 bases at V and 4 bases at J, with 7 bases between the two ends. CDR1 and CDR2 (germline): MNHEY, SMNVEV (reference sequence). The CDR3 region is CASSFRGNQPQHF. For the CDR3, the DNA is TGTGCCAGCAGTTTCAGGGGTAATCAGCCCCAGCATTTT.

The chain combines TRBV27 with TRBJ2-1; TRBD1 aligns across 7 bases. J lost 12 bases, V lost 4 bases, and 12 bases had no gene match. The CDR3 covers 14 residues. Germline-derived CDR1 and CDR2 are MNHEY and SMNVEV (reference sequence). The chain's CDR3 is CASSSDRDRPGQFF. CDR3 DNA: TGTGCCAGCAGTTCCGACAGGGATAGGCCCGGGCAGTTCTTC.

The genes are TRBV6-4 and TRBJ2-3; 7 bases map to TRBD2. Germline loops: CDR1 MRHNA, CDR2 SNTAGT. Trimming took 4 bases from V and 2 from J; bases not matched to a gene: 6. CDR3 size: 15 residues. CDR3: CASSVGGEPTDTQYF. DNA for the CDR3: TGTGCCAGCAGTGTGGGGGGGGAGCCCACAGATACGCAGTATTTT.

This clone was observed a single time. J is TRBJ1-2 and V is TRBV20-1; maybe TRBD1 (5 bases). Trimming took off 3 bases at V and 5 bases at J, with 7 bases between the two ends. The CDR3 has 11 amino acids. Germline V gene lookup returns CDR1 DFQATT and CDR2 SNEGSKA (reference sequence). The DNA for the CDR3 is TGCAGTGCTAGGGGGGGGTATGGCTACACCTTC. Its protein is CSARGGYGYTF.

The V call is TRBV7-9, the J call TRBJ2-5, with TRBD1 matching over 8 bases. Germline V gene sequence: CDR1 SEHNR, CDR2 FQNEAQ (reference sequence). The CDR3 extends over 14 amino acids. J gave up 2 bases and V 4 bases, and 3 bases lay outside the gene matches. The CDR3 spells CASSYRQGQETQYF. The CDR3 nucleotides are TGTGCCAGCAGCTACCGACAGGGGCAAGAGACCCAGTACTTC.

The gene calls are TRBV27 and TRBJ2-5; D remains unclear. V dropped 3 bases and J dropped 1 base, with 9 bases sitting between them. The CDR3 has 14 amino acids. CDR1 is MNHEY and CDR2 is SMNVEV in the germline V gene (reference sequence). CDR3 nucleotide sequence: TGTGCCAGCAGTTTGAGAAACAGCCAAGAGACCCAGTACTTC. It codes for CASSLRNSQETQYF.

V and J are TRBV30 and TRBJ2-7; tentatively, D is TRBD2 (6 bases). This CDR3 spans 12 amino acids. In germline, CDR1 is GTSNPN, CDR2 SVGIG (reference sequence). The germline V and J ends were trimmed by 1 base and 6 bases, with 10 bases remaining between them. The DNA of the CDR3 is TGTGCCTGGAGTGCGGGAGTAATCGAGCAGTACTTC. Translation gives CAWSAGVIEQYF. The full variable domain, rest sourced from reference TRBV30 and TRBJ2-7, is SQTIHQWPATLVQPVGSPLSLECTVEGTSNPNLYWYRQAAGRGLQLLFYSVGIGQISSEVPQNLSASRPQDRQFILSSKKLLLSDSGFYLCAWSAGVIEQYFGPGTRLTVT.

CDR3 nucleotide sequence: TGCAGCGTTGGGGGGGGTCAGAACACCGGGGAGCTGTTTTTT. Translating gives CSVGGGQNTGELFF. This rearrangement joins TRBV29-1 to TRBJ2-2; 7 positions match TRBD2. CDR3 length equals 14 residues. V gave up 4 bases and J gave up 1 base; unmatched junction bases: 3. The germline V gene encodes CDR1 SQVTM and CDR2 ANQGSEA.

This rearrangement joins TRBV9 to TRBJ2-1, with D unresolved. This CDR3 has 13 amino acids. V was clipped by 4 bases and J by 5 bases, with 10 bases between them. From germline, CDR1 is SGDLS and CDR2 YYNGEE. CDR3 DNA: TGTGCCAGCAGCCCTGGAGTGAACAATGAGCAGTTCTTC. This encodes CASSPGVNNEQFF.

The rearrangement links TRBV10-3 to TRBJ1-2; D may be TRBD1 (6 bases). CDR1 is ENHRY, CDR2 SYGVKD, per germline. This CDR3 spans 15 amino acids. The V gene lost 1 base and the J gene lost 7 bases, with 16 bases spanning the gap. This CDR3 reads CAISELYRVAGGYTF. The CDR3 DNA reads as TGTGCCATCAGTGAGTTGTACAGGGTAGCTGGTGGCTACACCTTC.

The rearrangement links TRBV9 to TRBJ2-1; 9 nucleotides match TRBD2. In germline, CDR1 is SGDLS, CDR2 YYNGEE. The CDR3 has 17 amino acids. V trimming: 3 bases; J trimming: 0 bases; junction bases outside the gene matches: 7. The CDR3 is CASSGRLAGSSYNEQFF. In DNA, the CDR3 is TGTGCCAGCAGCGGAAGGCTAGCGGGGAGCTCCTACAATGAGCAGTTCTTC.

This clone was recorded once. This sequence joins TRBV7-8 and TRBJ2-1; no reliable D call. Trimming took 5 bases from V and 7 from J, leaving 12 bases between them. CDR3 length equals 13 residues. CDR1 is SGHVS, CDR2 FQNEAQ, per germline. The CDR3 region has the DNA TGTGCCAGCAGCCTTACTACGATAAATGAGCAGTTCTTC. This codes for CASSLTTINEQFF.

In DNA form, the CDR3 reads TGTGCCAGCAGCTTGTTTAGGACAGGGGTCGAGCAGTACTTC. It is translated as CASSLFRTGVEQYF. J is TRBJ2-7 and V is TRBV7-9; 9 bases match TRBD1. Germline lookup yields CDR1 SEHNR and CDR2 FQNEAQ (reference sequence). CDR3 length: 14 amino acids. With V trimmed by 3 bases and J by 6 bases, 6 bases remained unmatched.

The V call is TRBV28, the J call TRBJ1-5; D is undetermined. Germline V gene sequence: CDR1 MDHEN, CDR2 SYDVKM. This CDR3 has 18 amino acids. Between the trimmed V and J ends, which lost 0 bases and 0 bases, there was a span of 15 bases. The CDR3 region has the DNA TGTGCCAGCAGTTTATGGGTACAGCCGCTTAATAGCAATCAGCCCCAGCATTTT. It translates to CASSLWVQPLNSNQPQHF.

The chain has TRBV9 and TRBJ1-1; TRBD1 is a possible D gene (5 bases). CDR1 SGDLS and CDR2 YYNGEE come from the germline V gene. V lost 0 bases and J lost 3, with 21 bases in between. This CDR3 is 18 amino acids long. The DNA for the CDR3 is TGTGCCAGCAGCGTAGACGGGAAGTTGGGGGGGTCGTACACTGAAGCTTTCTTT. Protein sequence: CASSVDGKLGGSYTEAFF.

The chain combines TRBV7-9 with TRBJ2-7; 15 bases match TRBD2. The CDR3 has 19 amino acids. V trimming: 4 bases; J trimming: 4 bases; junction bases outside the gene matches: 14. Germline V gene sequence: CDR1 SEHNR, CDR2 FQNEAQ (reference sequence). Written as DNA, the CDR3 is TGTGCCAGCAGCTCGGATGGGACTAGCGGGAGGAGGCAGATTTACGAGCAGTACTTC. It yields the protein CASSSDGTSGRRQIYEQYF.

The chain carries TRBV5-1 and TRBJ1-2; possible D gene TRBD1, 5 bases. This CDR3 has 13 residues. V lost 2 bases to trimming and J lost 2 bases, with 7 bases between them. The germline V gene has CDR1 SGHRS and CDR2 YFSETQ. CDR3 sequence (DNA): TGCGCCAGCAGCTTTTCAGGGAACTATGGCTACACCTTC. Translated, it gives CASSFSGNYGYTF.

The rearrangement joins TRBV7-6 to TRBJ2-1, with a tentative D call TRBD2 (5 bases). CDR1 is SGHVS, CDR2 FNYEAQ, per germline. The CDR3 consists of 16 residues. V was pared by 4 bases and J by 5 bases, with 18 bases between. The CDR3 sequence is CASSSKGPGLHNEQFF. CDR3 DNA: TGTGCCAGCAGCTCCAAAGGGCCGGGGTTACACAATGAGCAGTTCTTC.

The rearrangement links TRBV19 to TRBJ1-1; 9 bases are shared with TRBD1. CDR1 is LNHDA and CDR2 is SQIVND in the germline V gene (reference sequence). This CDR3 contains 14 residues. V lost 3 bases and J lost 5; bases outside the gene matches: 4. CDR3 residues: CASSMTGGKTEAFF. The CDR3 DNA is TGTGCCAGTAGTATGACAGGGGGGAAAACTGAAGCTTTCTTT.

The rearrangement uses TRBV30 and TRBJ1-3, with D perhaps TRBD1 (6 bases). V lost 8 bases and J lost 0, with 11 bases in between. CDR1 GTSNPN and CDR2 SVGIG come from the germline V gene (reference sequence). This CDR3 has 13 amino acids. The CDR3: CAGDINSGNTIYF. CDR3 DNA: TGTGCCGGGGACATTAACTCTGGAAACACCATATATTTT.

The chain recombines TRBV21-1 with TRBJ1-4; the D call in the table, TRBD1, was not verified against the DNA. TRBV21-1 is noted as a pseudogene. This CDR3 is 19 amino acids long. The CDR3 DNA follows: TGTGCCAGCAGCAAACAACCCCGGACAGGGGTCGCAACTAATGAAAAACTGTTTTTT. Translating it yields CASSKQPRTGVATNEKLFF.